This T cell receptor beta chain was recovered during a study of CD8 T cells in Susac syndrome. Reverse transcription of roughly 0.45 to 1 ug RNA was performed with random hexamers. A multiplex approach, immunoSEQ multiplex PCR, amplified TCR beta CDR3 across 54 Vbeta and 13 Jbeta. Each CDR3 protein gets one entry after TCRdb re-called the immunoSEQ multiplex PCR reads with MiXCR. The table includes 150,000 to 180,000 distinct CDR3 sequences, about 94% detected once. Sequencing of TCR beta was undertaken in CD8+ and CD4+ T cells derived from blood. The multiple sclerosis control group consisted of treatment-naive patients whose relapsing-remitting disease, which was either stable or active, fulfilled revised McDonald criteria. TEMRA cells were FACS-enriched, with CD8+ and CD4+ T cells isolated negatively. V lost 4 bases, J lost 8 bases, and 9 bases stayed unmatched. The CDR3 sequence is 14 residues long. Germline CDR1 is SGHRS and CDR2 is YFSETQ.

A single count supports this clonotype. V gene TRBV5-1 combines with J gene TRBJ1-2, with 9 bases aligning to TRBD1. Sample: CD8+ T cells from PBMCs. The sequence was obtained from a human donor with multiple sclerosis. The CDR3 sequence: CASSVEQGADGYTF. In DNA form, the CDR3 reads TGCGCCAGCAGCGTCGAACAGGGGGCGGACGGCTACACCTTC. The whole variable domain, filled in from reference TRBV5-1 and TRBJ1-2, reads KAGVTQTPRYLIKTRGQQVTLSCSPISGHRSVSWYQQTPGQGLQFLFEYFSETQRNKGNFPGRFSGRQFSNSRSEMNVSTLELGDSALYLCASSVEQGADGYTFGSGTRLTVV.